The 15 T cell receptor beta chains in this list originate from one sample, sequenced in a study of T cell clonotyping in hematopoietic cell transplantation (dated by TCRdb to the early 2020s). Library preparation was by the immunoSEQ multiplex PCR assay. TCRdb provides this immuneACCESS table in a form limited to in-frame rearrangements. Some clones are lacking; in checked studies, under half of them reflect an unresolved V gene, and why the rest are absent is not known. The table for this sample lists about 5,700 clones; 85% to 95% of them were counted only once. Jointly, the top ten make up around 50% of the sample. What this sample's time point label stands for: 100 days after allo-HCT. Sample: peripheral blood mononuclear cells, taken 100 days after allogeneic stem cell transplant. The receptor set was obtained from a female patient aged 50 to 65 who had an allogeneic stem cell transplant from an unrelated donor, so T cells may come from the graft donor. Some clones in this sample may be carry-over from other donors' samples.

This chain uses TRBV11-2 with TRBJ2-7, with 8 bases that match TRBD2. The CDR3 sequence is 14 residues long. The ends lost 0 bases at V and 5 bases at J; junction bases unmatched: 3. The germline CDR1 and CDR2 sequences are SGHAT and FQNNGV. This chain's CDR3 is CASSLDRGGNEQYF. As DNA, the CDR3 is TGTGCCAGCAGCTTAGACCGCGGGGGGAACGAGCAGTACTTC.

The chain uses TRBV7-8 and TRBJ2-7; D ambiguous. This CDR3 has 16 residues. Trimming shortened V by 1 base and J by 1 base, and 14 bases separated the two germline ends. Per germline, CDR1 SGHVS and CDR2 FQNEAQ. CDR3 loop: CASSLEDSSTSYEQYF. CDR3 nucleotide sequence: TGTGCCAGCAGCTTAGAAGACTCATCAACATCCTACGAGCAGTACTTC.

This clone was detected once. The J gene is TRBJ2-3, the V gene TRBV6-1; maybe TRBD1 (6 bases). The germline gives CDR1 MNHNS, CDR2 SASEGT. This CDR3 contains 14 residues. V gave up 2 bases and J gave up 6 bases, with 12 bases separating them. The CDR3 protein is CASSEKGVSDTQYF. The CDR3 DNA is TGTGCCAGCAGTGAAAAGGGGGTTTCGGATACGCAGTATTTT.

The genes are TRBV6-6 and TRBJ1-1; 7 bases line up with TRBD1. The trim removed 2 bases at V and 7 bases at J, leaving 10 bases unmatched. Germline V gives CDR1 MNHNY, CDR2 SVGAGI (reference sequence). The CDR3 consists of 15 residues. CDR3 protein: CASSYGGGTANEAFF. CDR3 coding DNA: TGTGCCAGCAGTTACGGAGGCGGGACAGCAAATGAAGCTTTCTTT.

The chain employs TRBV30 and TRBJ1-5; D not certain. CDR1 and CDR2 (germline): GTSNPN, SVGIG (reference sequence). Trimming removed 1 base from V and 0 bases from J, with 1 base in between. The CDR3 covers 12 residues. The CDR3 DNA follows: TGTGCCTGGAGTGATAGCAATCAGCCCCAGCATTTT. Protein: CAWSDSNQPQHF.

The V call is TRBV5-6, the J call TRBJ1-5, with D unresolved. The CDR3 totals 13 residues. The germline V gene encodes CDR1 SGHDT and CDR2 YYEEEE. V lost 0 bases and J lost 5, with 6 bases in between. The CDR3 is CASSLAGDQPQHF. Written as DNA, the CDR3 is TGTGCCAGCAGCTTGGCCGGGGATCAGCCCCAGCATTTT.

The chain couples TRBV2 to TRBJ2-2, with unresolved D. Germline V gene sequence: CDR1 SNHLY, CDR2 FYNNEI. Between the trimmed V and J ends, which lost 6 bases and 4 bases, there was a span of 3 bases. The length of the CDR3 is 11 residues. For the CDR3, the DNA is TGTGCCAGCAGCCTCACCGGGGAGCTGTTTTTT. Its protein is CASSLTGELFF.

Only one count was recorded for this clone. This sequence joins TRBV6-1 and TRBJ1-2; weak D call: TRBD1 (5 bases). Trimming took 4 bases from V and 4 from J, leaving 13 bases between them. Per germline, CDR1 MNHNS and CDR2 SASEGT. This CDR3 spans 14 amino acids. The CDR3 DNA reads TGTGCCAGCAGTGTGGAAAGGGGAAGCTATGGCTACACCTTC. This translates into CASSVERGSYGYTF.

The chain has TRBV30 and TRBJ1-1; D not resolved. The germline V gene has CDR1 GTSNPN and CDR2 SVGIG (reference sequence). The CDR3 is 14 amino acids. Trimming cost V 5 bases and J 8 bases, with 21 bases left between them. This chain's CDR3 is CAWFRSSLKKEAFF. The CDR3 DNA follows: TGTGCCTGGTTTAGGTCTTCCCTCAAGAAGGAAGCTTTCTTT.

This clone was seen a single time. This rearrangement joins TRBV30 to TRBJ1-1; D uncertain. The CDR3 extends over 14 amino acids. V was pared by 0 bases and J by 0 bases, with 8 bases between. Germline CDR1 GTSNPN, CDR2 SVGIG (reference sequence). The CDR3 DNA follows: TGTGCCTGGAGTGTAGGAGGGTTGAACACTGAAGCTTTCTTT. Protein sequence: CAWSVGGLNTEAFF.

The V gene is TRBV11-3, the J gene TRBJ1-6, with TRBD1 as a possible D gene (5 bases). This CDR3 has 16 amino acids. Germline V gene lookup returns CDR1 SGHNT and CDR2 YENEEA. The V gene lost 0 bases and the J gene lost 7 bases, with 13 bases spanning the gap. The CDR3 spells CASSLEARQWNSPLHF. In DNA, the CDR3 is TGTGCCAGCAGCTTAGAAGCACGACAGTGGAATTCACCCCTCCACTTT.

J is TRBJ2-3 and V is TRBV15, with 10 bases that match TRBD2. From germline, CDR1 is LNHNV and CDR2 YYDKDF (reference sequence). The CDR3 spans 16 residues. The V gene end was trimmed by 5 bases and the J gene end by 4 bases; junction bases not matched to a gene: 9. CDR3 coding DNA: TGTGCCACCAGCCGTAAAGCGGGGGGGCCCCCAGATACGCAGTATTTT. It yields the protein CATSRKAGGPPDTQYF.

The chain joins TRBV6-5 to TRBJ2-2; D may be TRBD2 (6 bases). The V end lost 6 bases, the J end lost 5 bases, and 13 bases lay between the germline ends. Germline V gives CDR1 MNHEY, CDR2 SVGAGI. CDR3 size: 14 residues. CDR3 sequence (DNA): TGTGCCAGCAGAAACGGGGGAAAAACCGGGGAGCTGTTTTTT. It is translated as CASRNGGKTGELFF.

V gene TRBV30 combines with J gene TRBJ2-3; the D is unclear. The CDR3 extends over 13 amino acids. Trimming stripped 5 bases from V and 0 bases from J, with 9 bases between. Germline V gene lookup returns CDR1 GTSNPN and CDR2 SVGIG (reference sequence). The CDR3 sequence is CAWQASSTDTQYF. The CDR3 nucleotides are TGTGCCTGGCAAGCCTCTAGCACAGATACGCAGTATTTT.

The chain carries TRBV6-5 and TRBJ2-3, with 9 bases identical to TRBD1. V was clipped by 2 bases and J by 6 bases; unmatched bases: 6. This CDR3 is built from 15 residues. CDR1 MNHEY and CDR2 SVGAGI come from the germline V gene. This CDR3 is CASSYRDREVDTQYF. Here the CDR3 DNA reads TGTGCCAGCAGTTACCGGGACAGGGAGGTGGATACGCAGTATTTT.